The rows below give T cell receptor beta chains drawn from one sample of a study of blood T cell repertoires in COVID-19. Measured with immunoSEQ multiplex PCR; TCRdb has only the in-frame clones, and not every one. Altogether about 250,000 clones are present, roughly four fifths being singletons, with the ten largest covering 4% to 4.5%. The sequencing sample was made of peripheral blood. All receptors come from a man between 50 and 59 years old with acute or convalescent COVID-19. Each CDR3 is given with its conserved first and last residue. The D gene is left open where the match is weak. Size is omitted from some rows. Given values are once, few, many or a class for expanded clones.

TRBV5-1,-,-,TRBJ1-1,TGCGCCAGCAGCTTGGCCAGGTCGGACACTGAAGCTTTCTTT,CASSLARSDTEAFF
TRBV18,TRBD1,-,TRBJ2-7,TGTGCCAGCTCACCAGGGACAGGGTCATCCTACGAGCAGTACTTC,CASSPGTGSSYEQYF
TRBV7-8,-,-,TRBJ1-6,TGTGCCAGCAGCCGGGGGAGGGTTCCTTCACCCCTCCACTTT,CASSRGRVPSPLHF
TRBV6-5,-,-,TRBJ2-1,TGTGCCAGCAGTTACTTACGGAAGAGCGGAAATGAGCAGTTCTTC,CASSYLRKSGNEQFF
TRBV4-2,TRBD2,-,TRBJ2-2,TGTGCCAGCAGCCAAGATAGCCTAGCGGACACCGGGGAGCTGTTTTTT,CASSQDSLADTGELFF
TRBV29-1,-,-,TRBJ2-5,TGCAGCGCCCGGTGGGGCCTAGAGACCCAGTACTTC,CSARWGLETQYF
TRBV29-1,TRBD1,-,TRBJ2-7,TGCAGCGTGGTCGGGACAGGGGATGTCCACTCCTACGAGCAGTACTTC,CSVVGTGDVHSYEQYF
TRBV28,-,-,TRBJ2-7,TGTGCCAGCAGTTTATACGGGGAGACCTACGAGCAGTACTTC,CASSLYGETYEQYF
TRBV19,TRBD1,-,TRBJ1-5,TGTGCCAGTACCAAACAGGGGGCATCTAATCAGCCCCAGCATTTT,CASTKQGASNQPQHF
TRBV2,TRBD1,-,TRBJ2-7,TGTGCCAGCACCCCCGGACAGGGAAAGGACGAGCAGTACTTC,CASTPGQGKDEQYF
TRBV5-5,-,-,TRBJ1-6,TGTGCCAGCAGCGCCATGGCCCCGAATTCACCCCTCCACTTT,CASSAMAPNSPLHF
TRBV7-6,TRBD2,-,TRBJ2-7,TGTGCCAGCAGCTTAGTCCCCAAGTCGGTAGCGGGAGCTCACGAGCAGTACTTC,CASSLVPKSVAGAHEQYF
TRBV5-1,-,-,TRBJ2-2,TGCGCCAGCAGCGTGAGGGGGTATGACGGGGAGCTGTTTTTT,CASSVRGYDGELFF
TRBV19,TRBD2,-,TRBJ2-1,TGTGCCAGTAGTATGAGAAGGACTAGCGGGGTGAACAATGAGCAGTTCTTC,CASSMRRTSGVNNEQFF
TRBV5-6,TRBD2,-,TRBJ2-3,TGTGCCAGCAGCTTGAAACTAGCGGGGGCTCTTGGTACGCAGTATTTT,CASSLKLAGALGTQYF
TRBV6-5,TRBD1,-,TRBJ2-5,TGTGCCAGCAGCCGGACAGGGCCGATTCGGGAGACCCAGTACTTC,CASSRTGPIRETQYF
TRBV30,TRBD1,-,TRBJ2-1,TGTGCCTGGAACCCGGACAGGGAGAGGGGCAATGAGCAGTTCTTC,CAWNPDRERGNEQFF
TRBV29-1,-,once,TRBJ1-5,TGCAGCGTAATAATAGACACACCATATAGCAATCAGCCCCAGCATTTT,CSVIIDTPYSNQPQHF
TRBV2,-,-,TRBJ2-7,TGTGCCAGCAGTGAGTTTAGGCAGAGGAGCTCCTACGAGCAGTACTTC,CASSEFRQRSSYEQYF
TRBV19,TRBD2,many,TRBJ2-3,TGTGCCAGTAGTATTGGCGGGAGTGCAGATACGCAGTATTTT,CASSIGGSADTQYF
TRBV19,-,-,TRBJ2-1,TGTGCCAGTAGTAAAGTAAGGGGACTCTCGTACACTGAGCAGTTCTTC,CASSKVRGLSYTEQFF
TRBV5-6,-,-,TRBJ1-3,TGTGCCAGCAGCTCCAGGGCTGGAAACACCATATATTTT,CASSSRAGNTIYF
TRBV6-5,-,-,TRBJ1-6,TGTGCCAGCGTTCAGGGCCGGAACTATAATTCACCCCTCCACTTT,CASVQGRNYNSPLHF
TRBV6-5,-,few,TRBJ1-6,TGTGCCAGCAGTTATCTTATGGAGTCACCCCTCCACTTT,CASSYLMESPLHF
TRBV24-1,-,few,TRBJ1-4,TGTGCCACCAGTGAGGAGTGGGAGACCTTT,CATSEEWETF
TRBV27,-,-,TRBJ1-5,TGTGCCAGCAGTTTATCGGGGCAGGGCAAACCCAATCAGCCCCAGCATTTT,CASSLSGQGKPNQPQHF
TRBV4-1,TRBD2,-,TRBJ2-5,TGCGCCAGCAGCCAAGGATACGGACTAGCGACCCAAGAGACCCAGTACTTC,CASSQGYGLATQETQYF
TRBV5-1,TRBD1,-,TRBJ2-6,TGCGCCAGCAGCGGACAGGGGGCCGGGGCCAACGTCCTGACTTTC,CASSGQGAGANVLTF
TRBV18,-,few,TRBJ1-5,TGTGCCAGCTCACCATCCGGAGGCAATCAGCCCCAGCATTTT,CASSPSGGNQPQHF
TRBV19,-,-,TRBJ2-7,TGTGCCAGTAGTCTTGGTTGGAGGGCCGCTTACGAGCAGTACTTC,CASSLGWRAAYEQYF